This record concerns one T cell receptor (beta chain) sequence. The antigen is unknown. As every portion of the isolated RNA was reverse transcribed, the sequencing read expressed TCRB transcripts. Produced via immunoSEQ multiplex PCR; TCRdb's table is partial and in-frame only. This sample has 130,000 to 150,000 clones, with 48% found just once. These data belong to a study of beta chain features in type 1 diabetes. The overall study: Sorted cells examined across all samples numbered 107,917,701. Study-level points and caveats: Type 1 diabetes patients had TCRB CDR3s that were shorter (moderately but significantly so) in all four CD4+ subsets. Type 1 diabetes patients had VDJ junctions that carried fewer insertions and more deletions.

This CDR3 is 17 amino acids long. Looked up from germline, CDR1 is SEHNR and CDR2 is FQNEAQ (reference sequence). V shed 6 bases and J 4 bases; nucleotides not matched to a gene: 15. This chain links TRBV7-9 with TRBJ2-5; 9 bases agree with TRBD2. The TCR comes from a man younger than 35 in good health. Sequences were obtained from Tregs from blood. Here the CDR3 reads CASSPKGNVAGVETQYF. CDR3 bases: TGTGCCAGCAGTCCTAAGGGGAATGTAGCGGGAGTAGAGACCCAGTACTTC.